These 9 T cell receptor beta chains share one sample of origin, sequenced in a study of cytomegalovirus exposure and HLA in healthy donors. PCR primers comprised 60 Vbeta and 13 Jbeta primers. Some clones are missing from TCRdb's copy, which holds only in-frame ones; the method was immunoSEQ multiplex PCR. The table lists roughly 50,000 clones. The sample taken for sequencing was PBMCs. These receptors all stem from a woman aged 40-49 years in good health and CMV-seronegative.

The chain carries TRBV18 and TRBJ2-1; 11 nucleotides agree with TRBD2. V dropped 8 bases and J dropped 6; count of bases not matched to a gene: 12. CDR1 KGHSH and CDR2 LQKENI come from the germline V gene. The CDR3 has 16 residues. The CDR3 reads CASAQFFTSGSNEQFF. CDR3 DNA: TGTGCCAGCGCACAATTTTTCACTAGCGGGAGCAATGAGCAGTTCTTC. Combining the CDR3 with reference TRBV18 and TRBJ2-1 gives the whole variable domain NAGVMQNPRHLVRRRGQEARLRCSPMKGHSHVYWYRQLPEEGLKFMVYLQKENIIDESGMPKERFSAEFPKEGPSILRIQQVVRGDSAAYFCASAQFFTSGSNEQFFGPGTRLTVL.

The V and J genes are TRBV7-9 and TRBJ2-5, with 13 bases lining up with TRBD2. Germline CDR1 and CDR2: SEHNR and FQNEAQ (reference sequence). There are 16 residues in the CDR3. Germline trimming cut 5 bases from V and 9 bases from J; bases unmatched to any gene: 12. In nucleotides, the CDR3 is TGTGCCAGCAGCCCCCCCGGACTAGCGGGAGTGATCTCCCAGTACTTC. Translating it yields CASSPPGLAGVISQYF.

The rearrangement uses TRBV4-2 and TRBJ2-7; 8 bases match TRBD1. CDR3 length: 16 amino acids. CDR1 and CDR2 from the germline V gene are LGHNA and YNFKEQ. The J segment lost 2 bases and the V segment lost 3 bases, leaving 9 bases of the junction unmatched. The CDR3 DNA follows: TGTGCCAGCAGCCAGGTCGCCGGGACAGGTACCTACGAGCAGTACTTC. It yields the protein CASSQVAGTGTYEQYF.

The rearrangement joins TRBV5-1 to TRBJ1-2; D may be TRBD1 (5 bases). CDR3 length equals 13 residues. Trimming cost V 4 bases and J 8 bases, with 15 bases left between them. The germline V gene has CDR1 SGHRS and CDR2 YFSETQ. The CDR3 sequence: CASSRGERGGYTF. CDR3 DNA: TGCGCCAGCAGCCGTGGCGAAAGGGGAGGCTACACCTTC.

This sequence joins TRBV30 and TRBJ1-5; TRBD1 matches at 8 bases. CDR1 and CDR2 (germline): GTSNPN, SVGIG (reference sequence). The CDR3 contains 16 residues. Germline trimming cut 4 bases from V and 3 bases from J; bases unmatched to any gene: 11. CDR3 DNA: TGTGCCTGGACCATCCTAGGACAGGGCCCCAATCAGCCCCAGCATTTT. Translation: CAWTILGQGPNQPQHF.

The gene calls are TRBV30 and TRBJ2-2; D call uncertain. This CDR3 is built from 13 residues. In germline, CDR1 is GTSNPN, CDR2 SVGIG (reference sequence). V shed 2 bases and J shed 4 bases, with 8 bases lying between them. The CDR3 loop is CAWSTRFTGELFF. The CDR3, as DNA: TGTGCCTGGAGTACCCGGTTCACCGGGGAGCTGTTTTTT.

J is TRBJ1-2 and V is TRBV30; 7 positions match TRBD1. CDR1 and CDR2 from the germline V gene are GTSNPN and SVGIG (reference sequence). With 6 bases clipped from V and 2 bases from J, the junction kept 3 bases outside the gene matches. The CDR3 length is 12 residues. The CDR3 bases are TGTGCCTGTTCGACAGGGAACTATGGCTACACCTTC. Translated, it gives CACSTGNYGYTF.

V usage is TRBV30 and J usage is TRBJ1-1; D perhaps matches TRBD1 (6 bases). This CDR3 comprises 14 residues. Germline V gene data show CDR1 as GTSNPN and CDR2 as SVGIG (reference sequence). Trimming cost V 0 bases and J 5 bases, with 13 bases left between them. The CDR3 spells CAWSVRQGWTEAFF. CDR3 DNA sequence: TGTGCCTGGAGTGTACGGCAGGGGTGGACTGAAGCTTTCTTT.

The CDR3 nucleotides are TGCGCCAGCAGCTTGTCGGGGGGTCCCACAGATACGCAGTATTTT. This codes for CASSLSGGPTDTQYF. The gene calls are TRBV5-1 and TRBJ2-3; TRBD2 aligns across 7 bases. CDR3 length: 15 residues. Germline trimming cut 1 base from V and 2 bases from J; bases unmatched to any gene: 4. CDR1 and CDR2 from the germline V gene are SGHRS and YFSETQ.